This TCR beta chain was recovered during a study of T cells after yellow fever vaccination. V was pared by 4 bases and J by 4 bases, with 10 bases between. Germline assignment: CDR1 DFQATT and CDR2 SNEGSKA (reference sequence). The CDR3 has 12 residues. General study results and limits: Any FACS-sorted repertoire could hold abundant clonotypes that contaminate it from the bulk population. Post-booster samples contained most primary-vaccination clones (approximately 95% CD4, 88% CD8). Though it reached lower strength, the secondary response hit its peak faster, day 5 versus 15.

Researchers made TCR cDNA using 5'RACE template switching, and this step added a universal primer site and UMIs. Via MiXCR, TCRdb re-called the 5' RACE reads, giving one row per CDR3 protein. This table holds some 390,000 distinct CDR3 sequences, over 15% found once. This clonotype was picked up a small number of times. The antigen is undetermined. V usage is TRBV20-1 and J usage is TRBJ1-1, with D unresolved. The clonotype comes from a man between 18 and 29 years old who received the YFV17D yellow fever vaccine. The sequenced sample was PBMCs, obtained before the yellow fever booster vaccination. The DNA of the CDR3 is TGCAGTGCTAACCGCCTGGGCACTGAAGCTTTCTTT. Amino acid sequence: CSANRLGTEAFF.